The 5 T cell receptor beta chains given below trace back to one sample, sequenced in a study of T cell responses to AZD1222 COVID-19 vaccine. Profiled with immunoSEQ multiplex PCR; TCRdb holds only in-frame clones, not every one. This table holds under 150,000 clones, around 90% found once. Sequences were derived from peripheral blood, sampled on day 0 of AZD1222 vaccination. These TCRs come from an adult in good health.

The CDR3 DNA is TGCGCCAGCAACTCGGACAGCATTTCCTACGAGCAGTACTTC. Translated, it gives CASNSDSISYEQYF. V gene TRBV10-2 combines with J gene TRBJ2-7; possible D gene TRBD1, 6 bases. The germline V gene encodes CDR1 WSHSY and CDR2 SAAADI. The length of the CDR3 is 14 residues. The V end was cut by 7 bases, the J end by 1 base, with 14 bases between.

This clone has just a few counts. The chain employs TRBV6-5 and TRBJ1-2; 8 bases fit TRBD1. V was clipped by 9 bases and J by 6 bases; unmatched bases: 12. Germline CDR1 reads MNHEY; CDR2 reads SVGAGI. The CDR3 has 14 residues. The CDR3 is CASLPQGASDGYTF. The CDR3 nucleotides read TGTGCCAGTCTTCCCCAGGGGGCTTCAGATGGCTACACCTTC.

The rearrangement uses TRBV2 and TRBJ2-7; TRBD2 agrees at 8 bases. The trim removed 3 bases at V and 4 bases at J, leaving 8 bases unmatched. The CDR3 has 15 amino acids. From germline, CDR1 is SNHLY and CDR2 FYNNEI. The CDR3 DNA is TGTGCCAGCAGTGATGGGGGGCGGGGGGCTTACGAGCAGTACTTC. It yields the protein CASSDGGRGAYEQYF.

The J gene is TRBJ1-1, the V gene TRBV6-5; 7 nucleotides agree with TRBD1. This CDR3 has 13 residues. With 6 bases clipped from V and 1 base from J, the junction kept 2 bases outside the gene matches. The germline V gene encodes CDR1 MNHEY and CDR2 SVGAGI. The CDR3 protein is CASRGQRNTEAFF. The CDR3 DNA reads TGTGCCAGCAGGGGACAGAGGAACACTGAAGCTTTCTTT.

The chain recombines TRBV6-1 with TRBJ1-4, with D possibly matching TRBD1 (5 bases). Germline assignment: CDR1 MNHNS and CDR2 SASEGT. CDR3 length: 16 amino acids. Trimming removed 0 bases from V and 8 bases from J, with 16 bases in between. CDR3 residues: CASSEALSGRGEKLFF. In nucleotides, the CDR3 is TGTGCCAGCAGTGAAGCTCTCAGTGGCCGGGGGGAAAAACTGTTTTTT.